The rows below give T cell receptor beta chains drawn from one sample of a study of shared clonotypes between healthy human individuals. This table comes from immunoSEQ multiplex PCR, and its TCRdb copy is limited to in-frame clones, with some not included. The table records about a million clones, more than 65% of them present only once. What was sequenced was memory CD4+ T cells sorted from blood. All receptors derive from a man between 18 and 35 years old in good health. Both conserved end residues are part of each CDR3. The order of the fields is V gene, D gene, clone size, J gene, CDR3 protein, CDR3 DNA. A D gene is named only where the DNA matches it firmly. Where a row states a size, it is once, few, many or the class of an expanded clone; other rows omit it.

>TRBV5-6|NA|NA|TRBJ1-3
CASSSYSGNTIYF
TGTGCCAGCAGCTCATACTCTGGAAACACCATATATTTT
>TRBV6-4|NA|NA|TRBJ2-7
CASSDPDIYEQYF
TGTGCCAGCAGTGACCCGGACATATACGAGCAGTACTTC
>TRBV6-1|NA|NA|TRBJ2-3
CASSGFQGWNTQYF
TGTGCCAGCAGTGGATTTCAGGGGTGGAATACGCAGTATTTT
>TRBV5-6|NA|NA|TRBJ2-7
CASSPGRSYEQYF
TGTGCCAGCAGCCCCGGTCGGTCCTACGAGCAGTACTTC
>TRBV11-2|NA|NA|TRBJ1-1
CASSFPGRVTEAFF
TGTGCCAGCAGCTTTCCCGGCAGGGTAACTGAAGCTTTCTTT
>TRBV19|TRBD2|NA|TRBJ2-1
CASSIGGPSGRAVNEQFF
TGTGCCAGTAGTATAGGAGGGCCAAGCGGGAGGGCGGTCAATGAGCAGTTCTTC
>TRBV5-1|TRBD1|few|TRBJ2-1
CASSSGQGAPDEQFF
TGCGCCAGCAGCTCGGGACAGGGGGCGCCGGATGAGCAGTTCTTC
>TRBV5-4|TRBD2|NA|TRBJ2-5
CASSLFLAGDGETQYF
TGTGCCAGCAGCTTGTTCCTTGCGGGAGACGGGGAGACCCAGTACTTC
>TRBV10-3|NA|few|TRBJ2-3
CAISERTRGTDTQYF
TGTGCCATCAGTGAGCGGACCAGGGGCACAGATACGCAGTATTTT
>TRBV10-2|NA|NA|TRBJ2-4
CASSGGGHHPLAKNIQYF
TGCGCCAGCAGTGGGGGGGGCCACCACCCTTTAGCCAAAAACATTCAGTACTTC
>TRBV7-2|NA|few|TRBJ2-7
CASSDRSWSSLPHEQYF
TGTGCCAGCAGCGACCGTTCCTGGTCTAGCCTTCCTCACGAGCAGTACTTC
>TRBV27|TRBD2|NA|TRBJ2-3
CASSSSGVFTDTQYF
TGTGCCAGCAGTTCTAGCGGGGTTTTTACAGATACGCAGTATTTT
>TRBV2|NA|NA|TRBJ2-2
CASSERLMNTGELFF
TGTGCCAGCAGTGAACGGCTGATGAACACCGGGGAGCTGTTTTTT
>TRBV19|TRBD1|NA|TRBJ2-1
CASSTRDRAAYNEQFF
TGTGCCAGTAGTACGAGGGACAGGGCCGCGTACAATGAGCAGTTCTTC
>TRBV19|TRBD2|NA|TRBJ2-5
CASSIVSGGAIETQYF
TGTGCCAGTAGTATAGTAAGCGGGGGGGCCATAGAGACCCAGTACTTC
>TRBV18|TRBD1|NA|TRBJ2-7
CASSPGDRGRREQYF
TGTGCCAGCTCACCTGGAGACAGGGGGCGCAGAGAGCAGTACTTC
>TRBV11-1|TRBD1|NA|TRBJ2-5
CASSLTGKGAETQYF
TGTGCCAGCAGCTTGACAGGGAAGGGGGCAGAGACCCAGTACTTC
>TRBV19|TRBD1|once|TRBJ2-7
CASSKQGEVHEQYF
TGTGCCAGTAGTAAGCAGGGGGAAGTCCACGAGCAGTACTTC
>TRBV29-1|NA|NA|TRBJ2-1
CSVYLLNEQFF
TGCAGCGTTTACCTTCTCAATGAGCAGTTCTTC